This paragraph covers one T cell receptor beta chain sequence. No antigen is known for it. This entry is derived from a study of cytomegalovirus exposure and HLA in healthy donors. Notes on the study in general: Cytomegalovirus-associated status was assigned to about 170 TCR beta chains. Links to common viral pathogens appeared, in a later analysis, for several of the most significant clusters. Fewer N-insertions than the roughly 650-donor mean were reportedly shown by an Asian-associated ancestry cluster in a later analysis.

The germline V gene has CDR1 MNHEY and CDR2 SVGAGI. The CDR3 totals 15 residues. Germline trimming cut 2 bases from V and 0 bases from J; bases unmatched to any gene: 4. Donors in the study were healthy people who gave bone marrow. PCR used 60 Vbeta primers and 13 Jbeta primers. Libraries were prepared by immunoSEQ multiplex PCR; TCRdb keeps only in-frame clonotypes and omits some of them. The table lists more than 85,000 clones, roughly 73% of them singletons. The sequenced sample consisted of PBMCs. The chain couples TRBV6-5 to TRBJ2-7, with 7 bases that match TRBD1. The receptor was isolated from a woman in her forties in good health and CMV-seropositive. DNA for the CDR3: TGTGCCAGCAGTTACGCAGGGACAGCCTCCTACGAGCAGTACTTC. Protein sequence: CASSYAGTASYEQYF.